This T cell receptor (beta chain) derives from a study of blood T cells in healthy people across ages. Notes on the study in general: The study could not conclusively compare naive and antigen-experienced cells, given its unsorted PBMCs. Underestimates were what the diversity estimates from one million T cells were considered to be.

A second roughly 6 to 12 cycle PCR used barcoded and J-beta primers. One entry per CDR3 protein results from TCRdb running MiXCR on the 5' RACE reads. This table holds more than 900,000 distinct CDR3 sequences, almost 25% found once. A word on this clonotype: Its antigen is still unknown. Mismatch with germline at one junction end may stem from a read error.

Looked up from germline, CDR1 is SNHLY and CDR2 is FYNNEI. CDR3 length: 13 amino acids. The same data also contributed to another study, on T cells of mothers and their children. From that paper: Slightly higher, non-significant overlap characterized related mother-child pairs relative to unrelated pairs.

The rearrangement links TRBV2 to TRBJ2-7; 10 bases match TRBD1. The clonotype originates from a girl aged 2-10 years in good health. The sample consisted of blood. The CDR3 DNA sequence: TGTGCCAGAAGTGGGACAGGGGACTACGAGCAGTACTTC. Translated, it gives CARSGTGDYEQYF.